The entry below gives a single T cell receptor (beta chain) sequence along with its context. This clonotype has more than one count but fewer than ten. The clone's antigen remains unknown. One base away there is no much larger clone; base qualities are not given. Libraries were constructed by multiplex PCR. The reads were generated on an Illumina HiSeq 4000. iRepertoire HTBI primers and Arm-PCR amplification of CDR3 regions were used to construct TCR beta libraries. Before sequencing, the PCR products underwent gel purification. The paper's processing steps were these. Gene usage analysis of CDR3 amino acid clonotypes relied on the roughly 60 TRBV and 12 to 15 TRBJ segments identified across samples. Filtered high-quality paired reads were merged into contigs using COPE and FqMerger. BLAST was used to align contigs to IMGT TRBV, TRBD and TRBJ reference genes, and CDR3 was defined according to IMGT. Clonotypes above 0.1% frequency were classified as highly expanded clones. Repertoire diversity was measured by Shannon entropy, and V-J evenness by the Gini coefficient. A clonotype found in more than one individual was treated as public. The public sequencing data were trimmed at Q25 with fastp and processed into clonotypes with MiXCR by TCRdb, which kept only in-frame beta chains. Identical CDR3 protein sequences are pooled into one entry, listed with their most common genes and DNA. The authors' filters were not applied to this entry. The sample table records about 660,000 distinct CDR3 sequences; 30% of these occur just once. Around 40% of the sample belongs to the ten largest clones.

The data stem from a study of regulatory T cells in long-lasting Graves disease (dated by TCRdb to the early 2020s). About the full investigation: To count as having persistent Graves' disease, a patient had to have received antithyroid drug treatment for over 5 years with TSH receptor autoantibodies remaining persistently positive. Persistent Graves' disease patients were compared with newly diagnosed Graves' disease patients by peripheral blood TCR sequencing and RNA sequencing. The study was registered as a clinical trial and conducted in China. A total of around 35 samples underwent TCR sequencing: around 13 from persistent and about 20 from newly diagnosed Graves' disease patients. In the clinical cohort, patients with persistent Graves' disease had used antithyroid drugs for an average of around 10 years. General conclusions and limits of the study: Because the primary lesion, thyroid tissue, could not be accessed, the study looked at peripheral blood alone. The authors acknowledged the small sample size as a limitation that may reduce accuracy. Sequencing and analysis were restricted to the TCR beta chain. More public clonotypes were shared among persistent patients (roughly 2,700) than among newly diagnosed patients (966). Persistent disease showed preferential use of TRBV28, TRBJ1-2 and TRBJ2-5, whereas newly diagnosed disease favored TRBV20-1 and TRBJ2-1. Compared with newly diagnosed patients, patients with persistent Graves' disease had lower TCR Shannon entropy and fewer highly expanded clones, which suggests clonal expansion.

The time point label of this sample denotes: persistent/refractory GD, antithyroid drugs over 5 years with positive TRAb. For both TCR sequencing and RNA sequencing, RNA was extracted from PBMCs in TRIzol. Graves' disease was diagnosed according to American Thyroid Association guidelines. Recruitment of patients was carried out at an endocrinology department in Xi'an, China. Each patient gave 7.5 to 10 milliliters of peripheral blood, collected in an EDTA anticoagulant tube. Ficoll Paque Plus density gradient separation was used to isolate PBMCs, and no additional T cell sorting was done. An Agilent 2100 Bioanalyzer and agarose gel were used to check RNA quality, while a NanoDrop 2000 measured RNA concentration. The CDR3 holds 14 amino acids from the cysteine to the phenylalanine. The kept DNA is CDR3 alone, 42 bases in frame from the first base. V lost 6 bases and J lost 1 base; the stretch between them is 12 bases long. Reading the germline V gene gives CDR1 MNHNS and CDR2 SASEGT.

Here the chain combines TRBV6-1 and TRBJ1-1, with the D segment identity uncertain. The sequencing used peripheral blood mononuclear cells (PBMCs), collected when the disease was refractory, from a patient treated with antithyroid drugs. The source of this sequence is a female donor with Graves disease. The CDR3 here reads CASRERFKNTEAFF. The DNA sequence is given as TGTGCCAGCAGGGAACGGTTCAAGAACACTGAAGCTTTCTTT.